The rows below give T cell receptor beta chains drawn from one sample of a study of regulatory T cells in long-lasting Graves disease. TCRdb called the multiplex PCR reads again in MiXCR, with one record for every CDR3 protein. This table holds around 460,000 distinct CDR3 sequences, approximately 14% found once. The sample was also reused in another study, on T cells in Graves' hyperthyroidism and ophthalmopathy.

The sample here was peripheral blood mononuclear cells (PBMCs), taken at new diagnosis, from a patient treated with antithyroid drugs. These receptors all stem from a woman between 45 and 65 years old with Graves disease. CDR3s include the opening cysteine and the closing phenylalanine or tryptophan. D genes are given only for firm matches. Size is stated for part of the rows, as once, few or many counts, or as a class when the clone is expanded.

d_gene: TRBD2; j_gene: TRBJ2-7; v_gene: TRBV28; abundance: many; CDR3nt: TGTGCCAGCAGTTTATGGCCTAGCGGGGACACCTACGAGCAGTACTTC; CDR3aa: CASSLWPSGDTYEQYF
d_gene: -; j_gene: TRBJ1-1; v_gene: TRBV5-1; abundance: many; CDR3nt: TGCGCCAGCAGCTTGGATCCACTAGCAGGGACGTCTTTCTTT; CDR3aa: CASSLDPLAGTSFF
d_gene: -; j_gene: TRBJ2-1; v_gene: TRBV28; abundance: few; CDR3nt: TGTGCCAGCAGTTTATCGGTCTTGCGTAGCTCCTACAATGAGCGGTTCTTC; CDR3aa: CASSLSVLRSSYNERFF
d_gene: -; j_gene: TRBJ2-7; v_gene: TRBV29-1; abundance: -; CDR3nt: TGCAGCGTTGAAATAGGACCATCCTACGAGCAGTACTTC; CDR3aa: CSVEIGPSYEQYF
d_gene: -; j_gene: TRBJ1-1; v_gene: TRBV19; abundance: -; CDR3nt: TGTGCCAGTAGTATGGACCCCGCGGGCACTGAAGCTTTCTTT; CDR3aa: CASSMDPAGTEAFF
d_gene: -; j_gene: TRBJ1-5; v_gene: TRBV20-1; abundance: many; CDR3nt: TGCAGTGCTAGAGATTGGGCTGGGGGTCAGCCCCAGCATTTT; CDR3aa: CSARDWAGGQPQHF
d_gene: TRBD1; j_gene: TRBJ2-5; v_gene: TRBV3-1; abundance: -; CDR3nt: TGTGCCAGCAAAAACAGGGGGCTGGAGACCCAGTACTTC; CDR3aa: CASKNRGLETQYF
d_gene: -; j_gene: TRBJ1-2; v_gene: TRBV27; abundance: many; CDR3nt: TGTGCCAGCAGTTCCCTCCCTGGGGGGGGCGAGCTCTATGGCTACACCTTC; CDR3aa: CASSSLPGGGELYGYTF
d_gene: TRBD1; j_gene: TRBJ2-4; v_gene: TRBV5-1; abundance: many; CDR3nt: TGCGCCAGCAGCCCCACAGGGGTCGGCAAAAACATTCAGTACTTC; CDR3aa: CASSPTGVGKNIQYF
d_gene: -; j_gene: TRBJ2-5; v_gene: TRBV20-1; abundance: many; CDR3nt: TGCAGTGCTAGAGATTGGCGCCAGGGTGCGGAGACCCAGTACTTC; CDR3aa: CSARDWRQGAETQYF
d_gene: -; j_gene: TRBJ1-1; v_gene: TRBV2; abundance: many; CDR3nt: TGTGCCAGCACCGAGGGACGGATGAACACTGAAGCTTTCTTT; CDR3aa: CASTEGRMNTEAFF
d_gene: -; j_gene: TRBJ2-7; v_gene: TRBV3-1; abundance: -; CDR3nt: TGTGCCAGCAGCCAAGATGGTGGGAGAGCCCACGAGCAGTACTTC; CDR3aa: CASSQDGGRAHEQYF
d_gene: TRBD2; j_gene: TRBJ2-3; v_gene: TRBV9; abundance: -; CDR3nt: TGTGCCAGCAGCGTATCAGGTACGGGGGGTCTCGGGCAGTATTTT; CDR3aa: CASSVSGTGGLGQYF
d_gene: TRBD2; j_gene: TRBJ2-7; v_gene: TRBV12-3/TRBV12-4; abundance: many; CDR3nt: TGTGCCAGCAGTCCCGAGCGGGACCCCTCCTACGAGCAGTACTTC; CDR3aa: CASSPERDPSYEQYF
d_gene: TRBD2; j_gene: TRBJ2-5; v_gene: TRBV7-9; abundance: many; CDR3nt: TGTGCCAGCAGACCTATAGCGGGAGGGAGAGAGACCCAGTACTTC; CDR3aa: CASRPIAGGRETQYF
d_gene: TRBD1; j_gene: TRBJ1-4; v_gene: TRBV28; abundance: many; CDR3nt: TGTGCCAGCAGTCGGACAGGGACTAATGAAAAACTGTTTTTT; CDR3aa: CASSRTGTNEKLFF
d_gene: -; j_gene: TRBJ2-3; v_gene: TRBV2; abundance: -; CDR3nt: TGTGCCATTTGGACAGCGGCGGTGGCTACGCAGTATTTT; CDR3aa: CAIWTAAVATQYF
d_gene: TRBD1; j_gene: TRBJ1-2; v_gene: TRBV7-2; abundance: once; CDR3nt: TGTGCCAGCAGCCCCGGTGGGACAGGATCTTTTTATGGCTACACCTTC; CDR3aa: CASSPGGTGSFYGYTF
d_gene: -; j_gene: TRBJ2-7; v_gene: TRBV19; abundance: -; CDR3nt: TGTGCCAGTAGTATCCAATTGCAAAGCGGACAGTTCTCCTACGAGCAGTACTTC; CDR3aa: CASSIQLQSGQFSYEQYF
d_gene: -; j_gene: TRBJ2-1; v_gene: TRBV19; abundance: few; CDR3nt: TGTGCCAGCAGCGCCCCGGGACGGAGCTCCTACAATGAGCAGTTCTTC; CDR3aa: CASSAPGRSSYNEQFF
d_gene: -; j_gene: TRBJ1-1; v_gene: TRBV28; abundance: -; CDR3nt: TGTGCCAGCAGTTTAGTTTTGGACCTGAACACTGAAGCTTTCTTT; CDR3aa: CASSLVLDLNTEAFF
d_gene: TRBD2; j_gene: TRBJ2-7; v_gene: TRBV20-1; abundance: -; CDR3nt: TGCAGTGCTCAGACTAGCGGGACCTACGAGCAGTACTTC; CDR3aa: CSAQTSGTYEQYF
d_gene: TRBD2; j_gene: TRBJ2-7; v_gene: TRBV29-1; abundance: -; CDR3nt: TGCAGCGTTTCCTGGACTAGCGGGAGAGGCGAGCAGTACTTC; CDR3aa: CSVSWTSGRGEQYF
d_gene: TRBD1; j_gene: TRBJ2-7; v_gene: TRBV4-1; abundance: few; CDR3nt: TGCGCCAGCAGCCAAGATTTCCCAGGGGGCTCCTACGAGCAGTACTTC; CDR3aa: CASSQDFPGGSYEQYF
d_gene: -; j_gene: TRBJ2-1; v_gene: TRBV12-3/TRBV12-4; abundance: many; CDR3nt: TGTGCCAGCTCCTCTCCCGGTGCAACCTACAATGAGCAGTTCTTC; CDR3aa: CASSSPGATYNEQFF
d_gene: TRBD2; j_gene: TRBJ2-1; v_gene: TRBV19; abundance: few; CDR3nt: TGTGCCTGTAGGGGGACTAGCGGGAGTGGGCCCTACAATGAGCAGTTCTTC; CDR3aa: CACRGTSGSGPYNEQFF
d_gene: -; j_gene: TRBJ2-2; v_gene: TRBV19; abundance: few; CDR3nt: TGTGCCAGTAGGGCGTTCACCGGGGAGCTGTTTTTT; CDR3aa: CASRAFTGELFF
d_gene: TRBD1; j_gene: TRBJ1-5; v_gene: TRBV28; abundance: many; CDR3nt: TGTGCCAGTAACAGGGGCGGGGGTCAGCCCCAGCATTTT; CDR3aa: CASNRGGGQPQHF
d_gene: TRBD2; j_gene: TRBJ2-5; v_gene: TRBV28; abundance: many; CDR3nt: TGTGCCAGCAGTTTCTCCGGGACTAGCGGGAGGGCTAGGGAGACCCAGTACTTC; CDR3aa: CASSFSGTSGRARETQYF
d_gene: TRBD1; j_gene: TRBJ1-6; v_gene: TRBV7-3; abundance: -; CDR3nt: TGTGCCAGCAGCTTAACGGACAGGGTTTACAATTCACCCCTCCACTTT; CDR3aa: CASSLTDRVYNSPLHF
d_gene: TRBD1; j_gene: TRBJ2-7; v_gene: TRBV6-1; abundance: many; CDR3nt: TGTGCCAGCAAAACCGGGACAGGGTGGTCCTACGAGCAGTACTTC; CDR3aa: CASKTGTGWSYEQYF
d_gene: -; j_gene: TRBJ1-4; v_gene: TRBV27; abundance: many; CDR3nt: TGTGCCAGCAGTTTATCAAGGGTCGTTAATGAAAAACTGTTTTTT; CDR3aa: CASSLSRVVNEKLFF
d_gene: -; j_gene: TRBJ1-5; v_gene: TRBV6-5; abundance: many; CDR3nt: TGTGCCAGCAGTTATCCCGATCAGCCCCAGCATTTT; CDR3aa: CASSYPDQPQHF
d_gene: TRBD2; j_gene: TRBJ2-7; v_gene: TRBV5-5; abundance: -; CDR3nt: TGTGCCAGCAGCGCGCCTAGCGGGACCAGCTACGAGCAGTACTTC; CDR3aa: CASSAPSGTSYEQYF
d_gene: TRBD2; j_gene: TRBJ2-3; v_gene: TRBV7-9; abundance: many; CDR3nt: TGTGCCAGCAGCTTAGGCCTAGCGGCTAGCACAGATACGCAGTATTTT; CDR3aa: CASSLGLAASTDTQYF
d_gene: -; j_gene: TRBJ1-6; v_gene: TRBV6-1; abundance: many; CDR3nt: TGTGCCAGCAGTGAAGTGGGGAGCTCCTATAATTCACCCCTCCACTTT; CDR3aa: CASSEVGSSYNSPLHF
d_gene: -; j_gene: TRBJ2-3; v_gene: TRBV5-1; abundance: many; CDR3nt: TGCGCCAGCAGCTTGGAGGGACACCTTAGCACAGATACGCAGTATTTT; CDR3aa: CASSLEGHLSTDTQYF
d_gene: TRBD1; j_gene: TRBJ2-7; v_gene: TRBV29-1; abundance: -; CDR3nt: TGCAGCGTGCTCGGGACAGGGTACAACGAGCAGTACTTC; CDR3aa: CSVLGTGYNEQYF
d_gene: -; j_gene: TRBJ2-2; v_gene: TRBV27; abundance: few; CDR3nt: TGTGCCAGCAGTTTAGGTCCTAGGTCCGGGGAGCTGTTTTTT; CDR3aa: CASSLGPRSGELFF
d_gene: -; j_gene: TRBJ2-7; v_gene: TRBV19; abundance: few; CDR3nt: TGTGCCAGTAGTCCAACGAGACAGGATTCCTACGAGCAGTACTTC; CDR3aa: CASSPTRQDSYEQYF
d_gene: -; j_gene: TRBJ2-7; v_gene: TRBV2; abundance: many; CDR3nt: TGTGCCAGCAGTGAAGCATCCGGGGGGCCTTTCACCTACGAGCAGTACTTC; CDR3aa: CASSEASGGPFTYEQYF
d_gene: -; j_gene: TRBJ2-7; v_gene: TRBV4-2; abundance: -; CDR3nt: TGTGCCAGCAGCCAAGATAGGCTAGGCTACGAGCAGTACTTC; CDR3aa: CASSQDRLGYEQYF
d_gene: -; j_gene: TRBJ1-4; v_gene: TRBV30; abundance: few; CDR3nt: TGTGCCTGGGGACCCCCGGAGAATGAAAAACTGTTTTTT; CDR3aa: CAWGPPENEKLFF
d_gene: -; j_gene: TRBJ2-2; v_gene: TRBV5-1; abundance: few; CDR3nt: TGCGCCAGCAGCTTGCATGGGCGGGAGAACACCGGGGAGCTGTTTTTT; CDR3aa: CASSLHGRENTGELFF
d_gene: TRBD2; j_gene: TRBJ2-7; v_gene: TRBV27; abundance: many; CDR3nt: TGTGCCAGCAGTTTTTCGGGACTAGCGGGAGGAGGTTCTTACGAGCAGTACTTC; CDR3aa: CASSFSGLAGGGSYEQYF
d_gene: -; j_gene: TRBJ1-1; v_gene: TRBV12-3/TRBV12-4; abundance: many; CDR3nt: TGTGCCAGCAGTTTGGTTTTTGGGCAGGTAATGAACACTGAAGCTTTCTTT; CDR3aa: CASSLVFGQVMNTEAFF
d_gene: TRBD2; j_gene: TRBJ2-3; v_gene: TRBV28; abundance: many; CDR3nt: TGTGCCAGCAGTACTAGCGGGAGGGGGATAGATACGCAGTATTTT; CDR3aa: CASSTSGRGIDTQYF
d_gene: TRBD1; j_gene: TRBJ2-7; v_gene: TRBV2; abundance: -; CDR3nt: TGTGCCAGCGAACAGGGGGCATTTGAGCAGTACTTC; CDR3aa: CASEQGAFEQYF
d_gene: TRBD2; j_gene: TRBJ2-3; v_gene: TRBV12-3/TRBV12-4; abundance: many; CDR3nt: TGTGCCAGCAGTTTATCACGGGATCGACTAGCGGGAGGTTTAACAGATACGCAGTATTTT; CDR3aa: CASSLSRDRLAGGLTDTQYF
d_gene: -; j_gene: TRBJ1-1; v_gene: TRBV12-3/TRBV12-4; abundance: many; CDR3nt: TGTGCCAGCAGTCACAGGGTCGGGTACACTGAAGCTTTCTTT; CDR3aa: CASSHRVGYTEAFF
d_gene: -; j_gene: TRBJ2-1; v_gene: TRBV19; abundance: few; CDR3nt: TGTGCCAGTAGAAGCTTACGCTCCTACAATGAGCAGTTCTTC; CDR3aa: CASRSLRSYNEQFF
d_gene: -; j_gene: TRBJ2-7; v_gene: TRBV6-2/TRBV6-3; abundance: -; CDR3nt: TGTGCCAGCAGTTACCCACAGGGAGATGAGCAGTACTTC; CDR3aa: CASSYPQGDEQYF
d_gene: TRBD1; j_gene: TRBJ1-2; v_gene: TRBV6-5; abundance: few; CDR3nt: TGTGCCAGCAGTTACTCATACAGGACAGGGGCCAACTATGGCTACACCTTC; CDR3aa: CASSYSYRTGANYGYTF
d_gene: TRBD2; j_gene: TRBJ2-7; v_gene: TRBV28; abundance: many; CDR3nt: TGTGCCAGCAGTTTAATAGGGACTAGCAGCTACGAGCAGTACTTC; CDR3aa: CASSLIGTSSYEQYF
d_gene: TRBD2; j_gene: TRBJ2-3; v_gene: TRBV7-8; abundance: -; CDR3nt: TGTGCCAGCCTAATAGCGGGAGATACGCAGTATTTT; CDR3aa: CASLIAGDTQYF
d_gene: TRBD2; j_gene: TRBJ2-1; v_gene: TRBV4-1; abundance: few; CDR3nt: TGCGCCAGCAGCCGGTGGACTAGCGGGACTCCCAATGAGCAGTTCTTC; CDR3aa: CASSRWTSGTPNEQFF
d_gene: -; j_gene: TRBJ2-1; v_gene: TRBV9; abundance: few; CDR3nt: TGTGCCAGCAGCGGGCCCGTACAGGGCAAGGCCTACAATGAGCAGTTCTTC; CDR3aa: CASSGPVQGKAYNEQFF